These 30 T cell receptor beta chains were all obtained from the same sample, sequenced in a study of technical replicates of blood from several donors. Using immunoSEQ multiplex PCR, the repertoire was profiled, and TCRdb retains in-frame clones only, with some absent. The sample shows about 84,000 clones, about 97% of them seen only once. The specimen sequenced was T cells isolated from PBMCs. The receptors shown here come from a human donor in good health.

The genes are TRBV27 and TRBJ2-7; possible D gene TRBD2, 5 bases. The V end was cut by 7 bases, the J end by 5 bases, with 15 bases between. CDR1 is MNHEY, CDR2 SMNVEV, per germline (reference sequence). This CDR3 comprises 13 residues. This CDR3 reads CASTLSRGNEQYF. The CDR3 bases are TGTGCCAGCACCCTTTCTCGGGGAAACGAGCAGTACTTC.

The table lists this clone with a count of one. V usage is TRBV5-4 and J usage is TRBJ2-1, with TRBD2 matching 10 bases. The V gene's germline CDR1 is SGHNT and CDR2 YYREEE (reference sequence). The CDR3 runs to 19 residues. Trimming took 2 bases from V and 0 from J; bases not matched to a gene: 11. The CDR3 DNA is TGTGCCAGCAGCTTCCCAGCGGGAGGGGCGAAAAGCTCCTACAATGAGCAGTTCTTC. It codes for CASSFPAGGAKSSYNEQFF. Drawing the rest from reference TRBV5-4 and TRBJ2-1, the complete variable domain is ETGVTQSPTHLIKTRGQQVTLRCSSQSGHNTVSWYQQALGQGPQFIFQYYREEENGRGNFPPRFSGLQFPNYSSELNVNALELDDSALYLCASSFPAGGAKSSYNEQFFGPGTRLTVL.

The J gene is TRBJ1-1, the V gene TRBV28, with a weak D call TRBD1 (6 bases). This CDR3 spans 13 amino acids. Germline V lookup: CDR1 MDHEN, CDR2 SYDVKM. V lost 5 bases to trimming and J lost 11 bases, with 18 bases between them. The CDR3 bases are TGTGCCAGCAGTCAATGGGGGCCCGGTGGGGCTTTCTTT. Translation: CASSQWGPGGAFF.

This clone was seen only once. The V and J genes are TRBV7-2 and TRBJ2-5, with unresolved D. Germline V gives CDR1 SGHTA, CDR2 FQGNSA. The CDR3 extends over 12 amino acids. With 3 bases removed from V and 5 bases from J, the gap between germline ends came to 7 bases. DNA for the CDR3: TGTGCCAGCAGCTTCGTCCCCGAGACCCAGTACTTC. It codes for CASSFVPETQYF.

The rearrangement joins TRBV15 to TRBJ2-4; TRBD1 aligns across 7 bases. The CDR3 loop spans 15 amino acids. Germline assignment: CDR1 LNHNV and CDR2 YYDKDF (reference sequence). Losses at the gene ends were 0 bases for V and 4 bases for J; bases not matched to a gene: 3. The CDR3 nucleotides read TGTGCCACCAGCAGAGATCCAGGGGGTAAAAACATTCAGTACTTC. Its protein product is CATSRDPGGKNIQYF.

This chain joins TRBV7-9 and TRBJ1-1, with TRBD1 identical over 8 bases. V was pared by 4 bases and J by 4 bases, with 5 bases of the junction left unmatched. CDR3 length equals 14 residues. CDR1 is SEHNR, CDR2 FQNEAQ, per germline (reference sequence). The CDR3 loop is CASSWTGKITEAFF. In DNA form, the CDR3 reads TGTGCCAGCAGCTGGACAGGGAAAATCACTGAAGCTTTCTTT.

The chain is built from TRBV2 and TRBJ2-3; the match to TRBD2 covers 10 bases. CDR3 size: 15 residues. CDR1 SNHLY and CDR2 FYNNEI come from the germline V gene. J gave up 6 bases and V 2 bases, and 5 bases lay outside the gene matches. The CDR3 nucleotides read TGTGCCAGCAGTGAACTAGCGGGAGACCGCGATACGCAGTATTTT. This encodes CASSELAGDRDTQYF.

The CDR3: CASSFERGGRRAFF. In DNA form, the CDR3 reads TGTGCCAGCAGTTTTGAGCGTGGCGGCCGTCGCGCTTTCTTT. The V call is TRBV11-3, the J call TRBJ1-1; D remains unclear. V lost 6 bases and J 11 bases, leaving 22 bases between the germline ends. Germline CDR1 SGHNT, CDR2 YENEEA. The CDR3 covers 14 residues.

The chain uses TRBV19 and TRBJ2-5; D is possibly TRBD1 (7 bases). The CDR3 length is 13 residues. V was trimmed by 6 bases and J by 2 bases, leaving 10 bases between them. Germline V gives CDR1 LNHDA, CDR2 SQIVND (reference sequence). CDR3 coding DNA: TGTGCCAGTAGGCGGGACAGTCAAGAGACCCAGTACTTC. Amino acids: CASRRDSQETQYF.

This rearrangement joins TRBV6-6 to TRBJ1-3; no definite D call. The CDR3 has 16 amino acids. V was pared by 1 base and J by 3 bases, with 13 bases between. Germline loops: CDR1 MNHNY, CDR2 SVGAGI (reference sequence). The DNA for the CDR3 is TGTGCCAGCAGTTACTTGGCAGGAGGAGTTGGAAACACCATATATTTT. Translated: CASSYLAGGVGNTIYF.

The V and J genes are TRBV11-3 and TRBJ2-3; 7 bases agree with TRBD1. The germline CDR1 and CDR2 sequences are SGHNT and YENEEA. The CDR3 totals 13 residues. Trimming at V came to 5 bases and at J to 6 bases, leaving 5 bases not matched to a gene. The DNA of the CDR3 is TGTGCCAGCAGCCCTGGACAGGTCGATACGCAGTATTTT. Protein product: CASSPGQVDTQYF. Drawing the rest from reference TRBV11-3 and TRBJ2-3, the complete variable domain is EAGVVQSPRYKIIEKKQPVAFWCNPISGHNTLYWYLQNLGQGPELLIRYENEEAVDDSQLPKDRFSAERLKGVDSTLKIQPAELGDSAVYLCASSPGQVDTQYFGPGTRLTVL.

The rearrangement uses TRBV11-2 and TRBJ2-3; D perhaps matches TRBD2 (6 bases). Trimming pared 5 bases from V and 2 bases from J, leaving 17 bases between. The V gene's germline CDR1 is SGHAT and CDR2 FQNNGV. The CDR3 covers 16 residues. The CDR3 coding sequence is TGTGCCAGCAGCACCGCCGGGACTTCCCTCACAGATACGCAGTATTTT. Encoded protein: CASSTAGTSLTDTQYF.

This clone was picked up one time. The CDR3 protein is CASSVKQGANTEAFF. DNA for the CDR3: TGTGCCAGCAGTGTAAAACAGGGGGCTAACACTGAAGCTTTCTTT. J is TRBJ1-1 and V is TRBV25-1; 9 bases map to TRBD1. Trimming at V came to 4 bases and at J to 2 bases, leaving 5 bases not matched to a gene. CDR1 and CDR2 (germline): MGHDK, SYGVNS. The CDR3 runs 15 residues. Combining the CDR3 with reference TRBV25-1 and TRBJ1-1 gives the whole variable domain EADIYQTPRYLVIGTGKKITLECSQTMGHDKMYWYQQDPGMELHLIHYSYGVNSTEKGDLSSESTVSRIRTEHFPLTLESARPSHTSQYLCASSVKQGANTEAFFGQGTRLTVV.

The V and J genes are TRBV6-5 and TRBJ1-1, with a possible D match to TRBD1 (6 bases). Germline V lookup: CDR1 MNHEY, CDR2 SVGAGI. This CDR3 contains 14 residues. Trimming took off 2 bases at V and 6 bases at J, with 13 bases between the two ends. In nucleotides, the CDR3 is TGTGCCAGCAGTTACGGCCAGGGGCCCTCTGAAGCTTTCTTT. Its translation: CASSYGQGPSEAFF.

This rearrangement joins TRBV28 to TRBJ2-7; 11 bases align to TRBD1. The length of the CDR3 is 16 residues. Germline V gene sequence: CDR1 MDHEN, CDR2 SYDVKM. V gave up 2 bases and J gave up 0 bases; unmatched junction bases: 3. The CDR3: CASSLPGTGGSYEQYF. DNA of the CDR3: TGTGCCAGCAGTTTACCCGGGACAGGGGGCTCCTACGAGCAGTACTTC.

This chain connects TRBV30 to TRBJ2-5, with 7 bases identical to TRBD1. In germline, CDR1 is GTSNPN, CDR2 SVGIG (reference sequence). CDR3 length: 13 amino acids. The ends lost 0 bases at V and 5 bases at J; junction bases unmatched: 3. As DNA, the CDR3 is TGTGCCTGGAGTGTAGGGGGCAGGGAGACCCAGTACTTC. Its protein product is CAWSVGGRETQYF.

V is TRBV10-3 and J is TRBJ2-5; 8 positions agree with TRBD2. The CDR3 has 13 amino acids. Germline CDR1 reads ENHRY; CDR2 reads SYGVKD. With 10 bases clipped from V and 2 bases from J, the junction kept 6 bases outside the gene matches. The CDR3 is CATASSGQETQYF. The CDR3 nucleotides read TGTGCCACCGCGTCTAGCGGGCAAGAGACCCAGTACTTC.

This chain uses TRBV9 with TRBJ1-2, with TRBD1 matching over 7 bases. V shed 2 bases, J shed 7 bases, and the junction held 8 bases outside the gene matches. Per germline, CDR1 SGDLS and CDR2 YYNGEE. The CDR3 contains 14 residues. The CDR3: CASSVEQGYSGYTF. CDR3 nucleotides: TGTGCCAGCAGCGTTGAACAGGGGTACTCTGGCTACACCTTC. Supplemented by reference TRBV9 and TRBJ1-2, the full variable domain reads DSGVTQTPKHLITATGQRVTLRCSPRSGDLSVYWYQQSLDQGLQFLIQYYNGEERAKGNILERFSAQQFPDLHSELNLSSLELGDSALYFCASSVEQGYSGYTFGSGTRLTVV.

V usage is TRBV15 and J usage is TRBJ1-5; D not resolved. Trimming shortened V by 0 bases and J by 3 bases, and 9 bases separated the two germline ends. Germline V gene lookup returns CDR1 LNHNV and CDR2 YYDKDF (reference sequence). This CDR3 has 15 residues. This CDR3 reads CATSRDPTDNQPQHF. The DNA of the CDR3 is TGTGCCACCAGCAGAGATCCAACAGACAATCAGCCCCAGCATTTT.

This rearrangement joins TRBV6-1 to TRBJ1-1, with D possibly TRBD1 on 5 matching bases. This CDR3 region has 14 residues. The ends were cut back, 4 bases at V and 4 bases at J, with 13 bases in the middle. In germline, CDR1 is MNHNS, CDR2 SASEGT. The CDR3 here is CASSVAGWGTEAFF. DNA of the CDR3: TGTGCCAGCAGTGTGGCAGGGTGGGGCACTGAAGCTTTCTTT.

The chain joins TRBV10-1 to TRBJ2-1; 13 nucleotides align to TRBD2. The CDR3 is made up of 17 amino acids. The V gene's germline CDR1 is WNHNN and CDR2 SYGVQD (reference sequence). Germline trimming cut 7 bases from V and 10 bases from J; bases unmatched to any gene: 16. CDR3 bases: TGCGCCAGCATGGCTGAACTAGCGGGAGGGCCTGGAAACGAGCAGTTCTTC. Its protein is CASMAELAGGPGNEQFF.

This chain connects TRBV5-4 to TRBJ2-5, with D perhaps matching TRBD2 (5 bases). CDR3 length equals 14 residues. The V gene lost 2 bases and the J gene lost 2 bases, with 10 bases spanning the gap. Germline V CDR1 and CDR2: SGHNT, YYREEE (reference sequence). The chain's CDR3 is CASSLMTTQETQYF. The CDR3, as DNA: TGTGCCAGCAGCTTAATGACTACACAAGAGACCCAGTACTTC.

The CDR3 coding sequence is TGTGCCAGTAGTCTCGGGACTAGCGGGATCTCAGACATTCAGTACTTC. It codes for CASSLGTSGISDIQYF. V and J are TRBV19 and TRBJ2-4; 13 bases fit TRBD2. The CDR3 consists of 16 residues. J lost 8 bases, V lost 5 bases, and 9 bases had no gene match. The germline gives CDR1 LNHDA, CDR2 SQIVND (reference sequence).

The V gene is TRBV7-6, the J gene TRBJ1-5; D call uncertain. V was pared by 0 bases and J by 1 base, with 16 bases between. CDR1 is SGHVS, CDR2 FNYEAQ, per germline. The CDR3 consists of 18 residues. Here the CDR3 reads CASSLAGKGGYSNQPQHF. The CDR3 DNA follows: TGTGCCAGCAGCTTAGCGGGGAAGGGAGGCTACAGCAATCAGCCCCAGCATTTT.

The chain carries TRBV2 and TRBJ1-5; 7 bases match TRBD1. Germline V gene data show CDR1 as SNHLY and CDR2 as FYNNEI. The V and J ends lost 4 bases and 7 bases, in that order; junction bases with no gene match: 4. The CDR3 has 13 amino acids. DNA for the CDR3: TGTGCCAGCAGTGGACCGACAGGGCAGCCCCAGCATTTT. Translated: CASSGPTGQPQHF.

The chain uses TRBV5-1 and TRBJ2-5; possibly TRBD2 for D (6 bases). CDR1 is SGHRS, CDR2 YFSETQ, per germline. The CDR3 consists of 14 residues. The V gene lost 3 bases and the J gene lost 0 bases, with 9 bases spanning the gap. CDR3 loop: CASSSGEDQETQYF. In DNA, the CDR3 is TGCGCCAGCAGCTCCGGGGAGGACCAAGAGACCCAGTACTTC.

The rearrangement links TRBV28 to TRBJ2-5, with 11 bases that match TRBD1. The germline V gene has CDR1 MDHEN and CDR2 SYDVKM. V lost 3 bases, J lost 4 bases, and 7 bases stayed unmatched. CDR3 size: 16 residues. In DNA form, the CDR3 reads TGTGCCAGCAGTTTTTTTGGACAGGGGGCAGGAGAGACCCAGTACTTC. This codes for CASSFFGQGAGETQYF.

The chain uses TRBV5-1 and TRBJ2-7; D might be TRBD2 (5 bases). The length of the CDR3 is 14 residues. Germline loops: CDR1 SGHRS, CDR2 YFSETQ. V was trimmed by 2 bases and J by 3 bases, leaving 12 bases between them. The CDR3 nucleotides read TGCGCCAGCAGCTTAGGACTCCTACACTACGAGCAGTACTTC. This codes for CASSLGLLHYEQYF.

The chain is built from TRBV10-3 and TRBJ2-1, with 13 positions matching TRBD2. This CDR3 is 16 amino acids long. V shed 3 bases, J shed 4 bases, and the junction held 3 bases outside the gene matches. Germline V CDR1 and CDR2: ENHRY, SYGVKD. The CDR3 DNA is TGTGCCATCAGTGATCAGACTAGCGGGGGGTACAATGAGCAGTTCTTC. Its translation: CAISDQTSGGYNEQFF.

The chain carries TRBV5-5 and TRBJ2-4; a weak D match, TRBD1 (5 bases). CDR3 length equals 12 residues. The germline V gene encodes CDR1 SGHKS and CDR2 YYEKEE (reference sequence). V lost 4 bases, J lost 6 bases, and 8 bases lay in between. The CDR3 is CASSRTRNIQYF. CDR3 coding DNA: TGTGCCAGCAGCCGGACACGAAACATTCAGTACTTC.